This TCR beta chain was profiled in a study of T cells in Graves' hyperthyroidism and ophthalmopathy. RNA transcripts served as the template for amplifying TCR beta CDR3 regions. TCR CDR3 underwent first-round RT-PCR with the HTBI primer set. TCRdb itself ran the multiplex PCR reads through MiXCR, one entry per CDR3 protein. There are 730,000 or so distinct CDR3 sequences in the sample; around 19% occur only once, and 16% lies in the top ten. Trimming cost V 0 bases and J 8 bases, with 16 bases left between them. The CDR3 is 16 amino acids. CDR1 is MNHNY, CDR2 SVGAGI, per germline (reference sequence). This clonotype was counted only a few times. Patients between 18 and 65 years old had hyperthyroidism, newly diagnosed and lasting under 2 months.

The sample comprised blood. This receptor was taken from a woman aged 45-65 years with Graves' hyperthyroidism that later progressed to Graves' ophthalmopathy. The chain combines TRBV6-6 with TRBJ1-4, with a possible D match to TRBD1 (6 bases). In DNA form, the CDR3 reads TGTGCCAGCAGTTACTCGCCGCTAGTTGGGGGCGAAAAACTGTTTTTT. Protein sequence: CASSYSPLVGGEKLFF.